Listed below are T cell receptor beta chains from one sample, sequenced in a study of cytomegalovirus exposure and HLA in healthy donors. TCRdb keeps only in-frame clones here, not all; method: immunoSEQ multiplex PCR. This repertoire shows 55,000 to 80,000 clones, approximately 67% found once; its top ten account for 2% to 2.5%. Material: PBMCs. The receptors here all came from a woman in her thirties in good health and CMV-seronegative. The CDR3 runs from the conserved cysteine through the conserved F or W. D genes are given only for firm matches. Some rows have no size entry. The others give once, few or many, or a class for an expanded clone.

j_call | clone_size | d_call | v_call | cdr3_aa | cdr3_nt
TRBJ2-5 | NA | NA | TRBV6-6 | CASRKHQEETQYF | TGTGCCAGCAGAAAACATCAGGAAGAGACCCAGTACTTC
TRBJ1-2 | once | NA | TRBV7-9 | CSSTLAEYGYTF | TGTTCCAGCACCCTGGCGGAATATGGCTACACCTTC
TRBJ2-5 | few | TRBD1 | TRBV11-2 | CASSLGLGTGGVGTQYF | TGTGCCAGCAGCTTAGGCCTCGGGACAGGGGGAGTCGGGACCCAGTACTTC
TRBJ2-1 | NA | TRBD2 | TRBV5-1 | CASSPRTSGSYNEQFF | TGCGCCAGCAGCCCCCGGACTAGCGGTTCCTACAATGAGCAGTTCTTC
TRBJ1-2 | few | NA | TRBV5-1 | CASSYQGINYGYTF | TGCGCCAGCAGCTATCAGGGGATAAACTATGGCTACACCTTC
TRBJ2-1 | NA | NA | TRBV1 | CTSSYSSPLAGGLYNEQFF | TGCACCAGCAGCTACAGTTCACCCTTAGCGGGGGGGCTGTACAATGAGCAGTTCTTC
TRBJ1-5 | NA | TRBD1 | TRBV30 | CAWSVGTGGFNQPQHF | TGTGCCTGGAGTGTAGGGACAGGGGGTTTCAATCAGCCCCAGCATTTT
TRBJ2-7 | few | TRBD1 | TRBV4-3 | CASSQGTGVREQYF | TGCGCCAGCAGCCAAGGGACAGGAGTGCGTGAGCAGTACTTC
TRBJ1-1 | NA | NA | TRBV28 | CASSSVNMNTEAFF | TGTGCCAGCAGCTCTGTTAACATGAACACTGAAGCTTTCTTT
TRBJ2-7 | NA | TRBD1 | TRBV7-8 | CASSPRTGGYEQYF | TGTGCCAGCAGCCCCAGGACAGGGGGGTACGAGCAGTACTTC
TRBJ2-1 | NA | TRBD2 | TRBV7-2 | CASSLSPSGEQFF | TGTGCCAGCAGCTTATCCCCTAGCGGGGAGCAGTTCTTC
TRBJ1-6 | NA | NA | TRBV6-1 | CASSEAQGGGSPLHF | TGTGCCAGCAGTGAGGCACAGGGTGGAGGCTCACCCCTCCACTTT
TRBJ2-5 | NA | TRBD2 | TRBV7-2 | CASRQLAGGETQYF | TGTGCCAGCAGACAACTAGCGGGGGGGGAGACCCAGTACTTC
TRBJ1-2 | few | TRBD1 | TRBV6-6 | CASSKGTGGPYGYTF | TGTGCCAGCAGTAAGGGGACAGGGGGCCCCTATGGCTACACCTTC
TRBJ2-7 | NA | TRBD1 | TRBV5-4 | CASSGGQGDNSYEQYF | TGTGCCAGCAGCGGAGGACAGGGGGACAACTCCTACGAGCAGTACTTC
TRBJ1-1 | few | NA | TRBV21-1 | CASSKALEGSRTAFF | TGTGCCAGCAGCAAAGCTCTGGAGGGGTCGAGGACGGCTTTCTTT
TRBJ2-1 | once | NA | TRBV6-5 | CASTPAGLINNEQFF | TGTGCCAGCACCCCCGCAGGGTTAATTAACAATGAGCAGTTCTTC
TRBJ1-2 | few | NA | TRBV4-1 | CASSPRGGGYTF | TGCGCCAGCAGCCCCAGGGGTGGCGGCTACACCTTC
TRBJ1-1 | few | NA | TRBV30 | CAWSVLFGNTEAFF | TGTGCCTGGAGTGTATTGTTCGGGAACACTGAAGCTTTCTTT
TRBJ2-1 | NA | NA | TRBV2 | CASSTYSNNEQFF | TGTGCCAGCAGTACGTACAGCAACAATGAGCAGTTCTTC
TRBJ2-1 | NA | TRBD2 | TRBV5-1 | CASREAGDHNEQFF | TGCGCCAGCAGGGAGGCGGGGGACCACAATGAGCAGTTCTTC
TRBJ1-1 | NA | NA | TRBV5-8 | CASSFHSNTEAFF | TGTGCCAGCAGCTTCCACTCGAACACTGAAGCTTTCTTT
TRBJ2-2 | NA | NA | TRBV6-6 | CASSYSAGTGELFF | TGTGCCAGCAGTTACTCGGCGGGGACCGGGGAGCTGTTTTTT
TRBJ1-6 | few | NA | TRBV2 | CASSEETGTNSPLHF | TGTGCCAGCAGTGAGGAAACAGGGACAAATTCACCCCTCCACTTT
TRBJ1-1 | NA | NA | TRBV13 | CASSPPRVEGTEAFF | TGTGCCAGCAGTCCCCCCCGGGTGGAGGGGACTGAAGCTTTCTTT
TRBJ1-1 | once | TRBD1 | TRBV6-1 | CASSADRAQDGAFF | TGTGCCAGCAGTGCGGACAGGGCTCAAGATGGGGCTTTCTTT
TRBJ2-7 | NA | NA | TRBV6-6 | CASSRRLGGYEQYF | TGTGCCAGCAGCCGCCGCCTCGGTGGTTACGAGCAGTACTTC
TRBJ2-2 | NA | NA | TRBV11-2 | CASSSLLYEGKNTGELFF | TGTGCCAGCAGCTCACTCCTCTACGAGGGAAAGAACACCGGGGAGCTGTTTTTT
TRBJ2-4 | once | TRBD1 | TRBV5-4 | CASSYLTGTAKNIQYF | TGTGCCAGCAGCTACCTGACAGGGACGGCCAAAAACATTCAGTACTTC
TRBJ2-7 | NA | NA | TRBV5-1 | CASSPRTRPLEQYF | TGCGCCAGCAGCCCCAGGACTCGACCGCTCGAGCAGTACTTC
TRBJ1-1 | NA | NA | TRBV4-2 | CASSQVMAGAEAFF | TGTGCCAGCAGCCAAGTTATGGCGGGCGCTGAAGCTTTCTTT
TRBJ2-2 | NA | TRBD1 | TRBV4-2 | CASSQNRQGVSTGELFF | TGTGCCAGCAGCCAAAATAGACAGGGGGTTAGTACCGGGGAGCTGTTTTTT
TRBJ2-2 | NA | TRBD2 | TRBV10-3 | CAISESPWTSGGRSGELFF | TGTGCCATCAGTGAGTCGCCCTGGACTAGCGGGGGGCGGAGCGGGGAGCTGTTTTTT
TRBJ2-7 | NA | NA | TRBV5-6 | CASSLRHGSYEQYF | TGTGCCAGCAGCCTAAGACATGGCTCCTACGAGCAGTACTTC
TRBJ2-7 | NA | TRBD1 | TRBV6-1 | CASKVQGAYEQYF | TGTGCCAGCAAGGTACAGGGGGCCTACGAGCAGTACTTC
TRBJ2-1 | NA | TRBD2 | TRBV7-2 | CASRQGLALDEQFF | TGTGCCAGCAGGCAGGGACTAGCTCTAGATGAGCAGTTCTTC
TRBJ2-3 | NA | NA | TRBV5-1 | CASSLEAGKSTDTQYF | TGCGCCAGCAGCTTGGAAGCAGGGAAGAGCACAGATACGCAGTATTTT
TRBJ2-3 | few | NA | TRBV6-7 | CASSVRETNTQYF | TGTGCCAGCAGTGTACGGGAAACAAATACGCAGTATTTT
TRBJ1-2 | NA | TRBD1 | TRBV7-6 | CASSSNLGAGGGYTF | TGTGCCAGCAGCTCCAATTTGGGGGCAGGGGGGGGCTACACCTTC
TRBJ2-7 | NA | TRBD1 | TRBV27 | CASSDRVKAYEQYF | TGTGCCAGCAGTGACAGGGTGAAGGCCTACGAGCAGTACTTC
TRBJ1-5 | NA | NA | TRBV5-4 | CASSQRSSNQPQHF | TGTGCCAGCAGCCAACGGTCTAGCAATCAGCCCCAGCATTTT
TRBJ1-2 | NA | TRBD1 | TRBV29-1 | CSASQGASGYTF | TGCAGCGCGTCACAGGGGGCGTCTGGCTACACCTTC
TRBJ2-1 | NA | TRBD1 | TRBV18 | CASSLDRGQGFF | TGTGCCAGCTCACTTGACAGGGGCCAAGGGTTCTTC
TRBJ2-3 | NA | NA | TRBV5-4 | CASSLDSFTDTQYF | TGTGCCAGCAGCTTGGACAGTTTCACAGATACGCAGTATTTT
TRBJ2-3 | NA | TRBD2 | TRBV10-3 | CAISTGLAGLSTDTQYF | TGTGCCATCAGTACGGGACTAGCGGGGCTGAGCACAGATACGCAGTATTTT
TRBJ1-1 | NA | NA | TRBV5-6 | CASSLLSGDWGAFF | TGTGCCAGCAGCTTACTCTCAGGGGATTGGGGGGCTTTCTTT